The 23 T cell receptor beta chains below come from one sample, sequenced in a study of CD8 T cells in ankylosing spondylitis. TCRdb recomputed calls from the 5' RACE reads with MiXCR, one row per CDR3 protein. The sample shows a few hundred thousand distinct CDR3 sequences, about 19% of them seen only once. The sample taken for sequencing was blood, either unsorted or a sorted T cell fraction (not recorded which). The source is a male donor with ankylosing spondylitis or in good health (not recorded which).

The J gene is TRBJ2-3, the V gene TRBV11-2; TRBD1 agrees at 7 bases. Unmatched junction bases numbered 6, after V lost 0 bases and J lost 0 bases. Germline-derived CDR1 and CDR2 are SGHAT and FQNNGV. This CDR3 region has 17 residues. This CDR3 reads CASSLDRTGASTDTQYF. CDR3 nucleotide sequence: TGTGCCAGCAGCTTAGATCGGACAGGAGCTAGCACAGATACGCAGTATTTT.

The rearrangement links TRBV7-6 to TRBJ1-3, with unresolved D. Germline V gene data show CDR1 as SGHVS and CDR2 as FNYEAQ. This CDR3 is 16 amino acids long. Trimming cost V 5 bases and J 0 bases, with 14 bases left between them. The CDR3, as DNA: TGTGCCAGCAGCCCGCTGGTGGGAACCTCTGGAAACACCATATATTTT. Translated, it gives CASSPLVGTSGNTIYF.

The chain uses TRBV28 and TRBJ2-3; TRBD1 is a possible D gene (5 bases). The CDR3 sequence is 12 residues long. The ends were cut back, 5 bases at V and 5 bases at J, with 8 bases in the middle. The germline CDR1 and CDR2 sequences are MDHEN and SYDVKM. CDR3 amino acids: CASSDTGDTQYF. Here the CDR3 DNA reads TGTGCCAGCAGTGACACAGGAGATACGCAGTATTTT.

The rearrangement uses TRBV12-3 or TRBV12-4 and TRBJ2-5, with TRBD2 matching 13 bases. Trimming removed 0 bases from V and 4 bases from J; junction bases left unmatched: 5. The CDR3 length is 17 residues. CDR3 loop: CASSLAQGLAGTETQYF. CDR3 DNA sequence: TGTGCCAGCAGTTTAGCCCAGGGACTAGCGGGGACAGAGACCCAGTACTTC.

The sample holds many counts of this clonotype. The V gene is TRBV28, the J gene TRBJ1-3; D uncertain. CDR1 and CDR2 from the germline V gene are MDHEN and SYDVKM. This CDR3 spans 14 amino acids. The V gene lost 3 bases and the J gene lost 1 base, with 7 bases spanning the gap. CDR3 DNA sequence: TGTGCCAGCAGTTTTCGAGGGTCTGGAAACACCATATATTTT. As protein: CASSFRGSGNTIYF.

V is TRBV27 and J is TRBJ2-1, with 8 nucleotides matching TRBD2. CDR1 is MNHEY and CDR2 is SMNVEV in the germline V gene (reference sequence). The length of the CDR3 is 18 residues. Trimming at V came to 5 bases and at J to 0 bases, leaving 12 bases not matched to a gene. CDR3 nucleotides: TGTGCCAGCAGTAACCGACAGCGGGGGCTAAGCTCCTACAATGAGCAGTTCTTC. It codes for CASSNRQRGLSSYNEQFF.

The chain combines TRBV6-1 with TRBJ2-7; D not certain. The germline V gene encodes CDR1 MNHNS and CDR2 SASEGT. The length of the CDR3 is 13 residues. Trimming removed 0 bases at V and 2 bases at J, with 5 bases between. CDR3 amino acids: CASSEADPYEQYV. DNA for the CDR3: TGTGCCAGCAGTGAAGCTGACCCCTACGAGCAGTACGTC.

This chain uses TRBV14 with TRBJ1-4; 7 bases fit TRBD1. The CDR3 runs to 14 residues. The germline V gene encodes CDR1 SGHDN and CDR2 FVKESK. Losses at the gene ends were 4 bases for V and 8 bases for J; bases not matched to a gene: 7. The CDR3 loop reads CASSPRTGREKLFF. CDR3 sequence (DNA): TGTGCCAGCAGCCCCCGGACAGGAAGGGAAAAACTGTTTTTT.

The chain links TRBV27 to TRBJ1-2, with unresolved D. Trimming removed 10 bases at V and 3 bases at J, with 18 bases between. The CDR3 length is 14 residues. Germline-derived CDR1 and CDR2 are MNHEY and SMNVEV (reference sequence). The DNA for the CDR3 is TGTGCCACCCTCAGTTTAGACGGAGACTATGGCTACACCTTC. Translated: CATLSLDGDYGYTF.

This clonotype has just a few counts. V is TRBV20-1 and J is TRBJ2-5; D gene ambiguous. The CDR3 has 12 amino acids. Germline V gene data show CDR1 as DFQATT and CDR2 as SNEGSKA (reference sequence). Trimming removed 3 bases from V and 2 bases from J, with 7 bases in between. This chain's CDR3 is CSASLQQETQYF. Here the CDR3 DNA reads TGCAGTGCTAGTCTACAACAAGAGACCCAGTACTTC.

This clonotype has at least ten counts. This sequence joins TRBV20-1 and TRBJ1-2; a possible D gene is TRBD1 (5 bases). The CDR3 is 16 amino acids. The V and J ends lost 0 bases and 4 bases respectively, with 18 bases between them. The germline gives CDR1 DFQATT, CDR2 SNEGSKA (reference sequence). CDR3 DNA sequence: TGCAGTGCTAGAGATCTCGAGAGGGGCGCAACCTATGGCTACACCTTC. Translated, it gives CSARDLERGATYGYTF.

This clonotype was counted ten times or more. The chain uses TRBV12-3 or TRBV12-4 and TRBJ2-1, with D hard to call. The length of the CDR3 is 13 residues. V was cut by 1 base and J by 8 bases, with 9 bases left in between. This chain's CDR3 is CASSLVGWDEQFF. The CDR3 bases are TGTGCCAGCAGTTTAGTAGGGTGGGATGAGCAGTTCTTC.

This rearrangement joins TRBV10-3 to TRBJ1-4; D uncertain. The CDR3 sequence is 14 residues long. V lost 2 bases and J lost 2, with 6 bases in between. Looked up from germline, CDR1 is ENHRY and CDR2 is SYGVKD. CDR3 protein: CAISEGLTNEKLFF. CDR3 bases: TGTGCCATCAGTGAGGGCCTCACTAATGAAAAACTGTTTTTT.

This clonotype was found a few times. CDR3 protein: CASSLAAGGHNEQFF. CDR3 in DNA: TGTGCCAGCAGCTTAGCAGCGGGAGGCCACAATGAGCAGTTCTTC. This chain uses TRBV11-2 with TRBJ2-1; 9 bases are shared with TRBD2. The CDR3 has 15 residues. Germline lookup yields CDR1 SGHAT and CDR2 FQNNGV. The V gene end was trimmed by 1 base and the J gene end by 5 bases; junction bases not matched to a gene: 3.

This clonotype was counted between two and nine times. The chain has TRBV12-3 or TRBV12-4 and TRBJ1-6; 9 nucleotides match TRBD1. The length of the CDR3 is 14 residues. V lost 7 bases to trimming and J lost 10 bases; unmatched junction nucleotides: 8. The CDR3 sequence is CASKPGQGWSPLHF. DNA of the CDR3: TGTGCCAGCAAGCCTGGACAGGGGTGGTCACCCCTCCACTTT.

This clonotype was found a few times. This chain joins TRBV3-1 and TRBJ1-5; D ambiguous. Trimming removed 0 bases from V and 0 bases from J, with 6 bases in between. Germline V CDR1 and CDR2: LGHDT, YNNKEL (reference sequence). The CDR3 has 15 amino acids. The chain's CDR3 is CASSQDWGSNQPQHF. DNA of the CDR3: TGTGCCAGCAGCCAAGATTGGGGTAGCAATCAGCCCCAGCATTTT.

In this sample, this clonotype turned up many times. The chain employs TRBV12-3 or TRBV12-4 and TRBJ2-2; tentative D call: TRBD1 (6 bases). The CDR3 is 13 amino acids. V was shortened by 0 bases and J by 13 bases, with 12 bases between the two germline ends. CDR3 protein: CASSLASGAWLFF. The CDR3 DNA is TGTGCCAGCAGTTTAGCCTCAGGGGCATGGCTGTTTTTT.

V and J are TRBV7-8 and TRBJ1-5; 12 bases fit TRBD1. CDR1 and CDR2 from the germline V gene are SGHVS and FQNEAQ. V lost 2 bases to trimming and J lost 7 bases; unmatched junction nucleotides: 6. The CDR3 covers 16 residues. CDR3 amino acids: CASSLRDRGPGQPQHF. As DNA, the CDR3 is TGTGCCAGCAGCTTAAGGGACAGGGGGCCGGGGCAGCCCCAGCATTTT. Based on the CDR3 plus reference TRBV7-8 and TRBJ1-5, the full variable domain is GAGVSQSPRYKVAKRGQDVALRCDPISGHVSLFWYQQALGQGPEFLTYFQNEAQLDKSGLPSDRFFAERPEGSVSTLKIQRTQQEDSAVYLCASSLRDRGPGQPQHFGDGTRLSIL.

Only a few counts were recorded for this clonotype. The chain recombines TRBV5-1 with TRBJ2-1, with D unclear. The CDR3 is made up of 15 amino acids. With 0 bases removed from V and 1 base from J, the gap between germline ends came to 8 bases. Germline V gene lookup returns CDR1 SGHRS and CDR2 YFSETQ. The CDR3 here is CASSLGALSYNEQFF. The CDR3 bases are TGCGCCAGCAGCTTGGGGGCCCTTTCCTACAATGAGCAGTTCTTC. The full variable domain, rest sourced from reference TRBV5-1 and TRBJ2-1, is KAGVTQTPRYLIKTRGQQVTLSCSPISGHRSVSWYQQTPGQGLQFLFEYFSETQRNKGNFPGRFSGRQFSNSRSEMNVSTLELGDSALYLCASSLGALSYNEQFFGPGTRLTVL.

The chain carries TRBV24-1 and TRBJ2-2; TRBD2 agrees at 8 bases. Germline V gene sequence: CDR1 KGHDR, CDR2 SFDVKD. V trimming: 1 base; J trimming: 5 bases; junction bases outside the gene matches: 14. The CDR3 has 19 amino acids. CDR3 region: CATSDLRITGGTGTGELFF. The CDR3 nucleotides are TGTGCCACCAGTGATTTACGTATAACGGGAGGGACGGGAACCGGGGAGCTGTTTTTT.

J is TRBJ2-1 and V is TRBV20-1, with D possibly being TRBD2 (6 bases). The germline V and J ends were trimmed by 0 bases and 4 bases, with 13 bases remaining between them. Germline lookup yields CDR1 DFQATT and CDR2 SNEGSKA (reference sequence). The CDR3 consists of 15 residues. The DNA of the CDR3 is TGCAGTGCTAGAGACCGGGACTCCAGATACAATGAGCAGTTCTTC. Residues: CSARDRDSRYNEQFF.

This clonotype came up a few times. The gene calls are TRBV15 and TRBJ2-5; 7 bases map to TRBD2. The CDR3 spans 15 residues. The germline V gene encodes CDR1 LNHNV and CDR2 YYDKDF (reference sequence). The V gene end was trimmed by 5 bases and the J gene end by 7 bases; junction bases not matched to a gene: 13. The CDR3 sequence: CATSGTSVPSGTQYF. The CDR3 nucleotides are TGTGCCACCAGCGGAACTAGCGTACCAAGCGGGACCCAGTACTTC.

This clonotype has more than one count but fewer than ten. V is TRBV24-1 and J is TRBJ2-2; possible D gene TRBD2, 6 bases. The CDR3 extends over 15 amino acids. Germline CDR1 is KGHDR and CDR2 is SFDVKD. V lost 0 bases and J 3 bases, leaving 7 bases between the germline ends. CDR3 DNA: TGTGCCACCAGTGATTTGGTAGCGGACACCGGGGAGCTGTTTTTT. Translation gives CATSDLVADTGELFF.